The 15 T cell receptor beta chains presented below share a single source sample, sequenced in a study of T cell repertoires in cytomegalovirus infection (dated by TCRdb to the late 2010s). The run used an Illumina HiSeq 1500. TCRdb's own reprocessing of the public reads used fastp at Q25 and MiXCR and kept productive beta chains. Entries that share a CDR3 protein sequence are merged under the most common genes and DNA. For this sample the table gives 250,000 to 300,000 distinct CDR3 sequences, of which approximately 9.2% were detected only once. About 15% of the sample rests with the top ten. The source material was PBMCs. Source of these receptors: a human donor in good health (CMV status not recorded). Some clones in this sample may be carry-over from other donors' samples.

The chain links TRBV14 to TRBJ1-4; 9 bases align to TRBD1. The J segment lost 1 base and the V segment lost 1 base, leaving 1 base of the junction unmatched. The CDR3 covers 16 residues. The V gene's germline CDR1 is SGHDN and CDR2 FVKESK. DNA of the CDR3: TGTGCCAGCAGCCAAGGGGGACAGGGAACTAATGAAAAACTGTTTTTT. Its translation: CASSQGGQGTNEKLFF.

At least ten counts were recorded for this clonotype. CDR3 loop: CASSYSTAAQYF. The CDR3 DNA is TGTGCCAGCAGTTACTCGACTGCAGCCCAGTACTTC. The chain uses TRBV6-2 or TRBV6-3 and TRBJ2-5; D is uncertain. Germline CDR1 and CDR2: MNHEY and SVGEGT. V lost 0 bases and J lost 9, with 8 bases in between. The CDR3 runs to 12 residues.

The V call is TRBV20-1, the J call TRBJ2-5; possibly TRBD2 for D (7 bases). V gave up 0 bases and J gave up 9 bases, with 20 bases separating them. The CDR3 is made up of 15 amino acids. Germline assignment: CDR1 DFQATT and CDR2 SNEGSKA (reference sequence). Here the CDR3 reads CSARDRASGSGAQYF. CDR3 nucleotides: TGCAGTGCTAGAGATCGGGCTAGCGGCTCAGGGGCCCAGTACTTC.

This clonotype occurred a few times. The gene calls are TRBV18 and TRBJ2-7; 8 nucleotides line up with TRBD2. With V trimmed by 4 bases and J by 3 bases, 11 bases remained unmatched. The CDR3 has 16 residues. Looked up from germline, CDR1 is KGHSH and CDR2 is LQKENI. The CDR3 sequence: CASSLNHPGTSYEQYF. CDR3 sequence (DNA): TGTGCCAGCTCACTAAACCACCCCGGGACTAGCTACGAGCAGTACTTC.

There are many counts of this clonotype. The chain combines TRBV7-9 with TRBJ1-5; D perhaps matches TRBD1 (5 bases). Trimming pared 10 bases from V and 3 bases from J, leaving 10 bases between. CDR1 SEHNR and CDR2 FQNEAQ come from the germline V gene (reference sequence). CDR3 length: 12 amino acids. The chain's CDR3 is CATGGDNQPQHF. DNA of the CDR3: TGTGCCACCGGGGGGGACAATCAGCCCCAGCATTTT.

This clonotype turned up a few times. The CDR3 nucleotides read TGTGCCAGCATCGTCCCGGGACTAGCGGGGGGAGGCACCGGGGAGCTGTTTTTT. Its protein product is CASIVPGLAGGGTGELFF. This chain joins TRBV7-2 and TRBJ2-2; 15 bases are a match to TRBD2. CDR1 is SGHTA and CDR2 is FQGNSA in the germline V gene. The CDR3 totals 18 residues. V lost 7 bases to trimming and J lost 4 bases; unmatched junction nucleotides: 10.

This clonotype was found many times. The chain joins TRBV4-1 to TRBJ2-2, with TRBD1 identical over 10 bases. Germline CDR1 reads MGHRA; CDR2 reads YSYEKL. J lost 7 bases, V lost 4 bases, and 3 bases had no gene match. This CDR3 comprises 14 residues. CDR3 nucleotide sequence: TGCGCCAGCAGCCCGGACAGGGGGTTCGGGGAGCTGTTTTTT. It specifies CASSPDRGFGELFF.

This clonotype appeared a few times. The CDR3 region has the DNA TGTGCCAGCTCACCGGGGGATCGTCGGGCTTCTGGGGCCAACGTCCTGACTTTC. Translation gives CASSPGDRRASGANVLTF. The genes are TRBV18 and TRBJ2-6, with D possibly called TRBD1 or TRBD2 (5 bases each). Per the germline V gene, CDR1 is KGHSH and CDR2 is LQKENI. CDR3 length: 18 residues. V lost 3 bases to trimming and J lost 1 base, with 16 bases between them.

The rearrangement links TRBV6-2 or TRBV6-3 to TRBJ2-1; 8 nucleotides match TRBD2. This CDR3 is 15 amino acids long. V was clipped by 5 bases and J by 6 bases; unmatched bases: 9. Germline assignment: CDR1 MNHEY and CDR2 SVGEGT. Written as DNA, the CDR3 is TGTGCCAGCAGTCGAGCGGGAGCGGGTCGCAATGAGCAGTTCTTC. Its protein product is CASSRAGAGRNEQFF.

This clonotype was found many times. CDR3 region: CASSLGTGRSTDTQYF. The CDR3, as DNA: TGTGCCAGCAGCTTAGGAACAGGCCGCAGCACAGATACGCAGTATTTT. The rearrangement uses TRBV7-2 and TRBJ2-3; maybe TRBD1 (5 bases). Germline-derived CDR1 and CDR2 are SGHTA and FQGNSA. The ends were cut back, 1 base at V and 0 bases at J, with 11 bases in the middle. The CDR3 has 16 residues.

This clonotype came up a few times. V gene TRBV4-3 combines with J gene TRBJ2-5; a possible D gene is TRBD2 (5 bases). This CDR3 comprises 14 residues. Germline V gene lookup returns CDR1 LGHNA and CDR2 YSLEER. Trimming pared 0 bases from V and 3 bases from J, leaving 8 bases between. Written as DNA, the CDR3 is TGCGCCAGCAGCCAAGATTGGGAGAAAGAGACCCAGTACTTC. It encodes CASSQDWEKETQYF.

This clonotype was observed many times. The CDR3 reads CASRSTGGTEAFF. In DNA, the CDR3 is TGTGCCAGCAGATCGACAGGGGGCACTGAAGCTTTCTTT. This chain connects TRBV6-2 or TRBV6-3 to TRBJ1-1, with 9 bases matching TRBD1. The V gene's germline CDR1 is MNHEY and CDR2 SVGEGT. V shed 6 bases and J 4 bases; nucleotides not matched to a gene: 3. CDR3 length: 13 amino acids.

This clonotype was observed a handful of times. The CDR3 sequence is CASSQMGGEQFF. The CDR3 nucleotides are TGTGCCAGCAGCCAGATGGGCGGTGAGCAGTTCTTC. This sequence joins TRBV11-2 and TRBJ2-1; no clear D. Trimming took 5 bases from V and 9 from J, leaving 11 bases between them. CDR1 SGHAT and CDR2 FQNNGV come from the germline V gene. This CDR3 is 12 amino acids long.

This clonotype was seen a handful of times. The chain combines TRBV5-6 with TRBJ1-1; TRBD1 is a possible D gene (6 bases). V lost 0 bases and J 10 bases, leaving 13 bases between the germline ends. Looked up from germline, CDR1 is SGHDT and CDR2 is YYEEEE. The CDR3 is 13 residues long. The CDR3 reads CASSLGTARGAFF. The CDR3 DNA follows: TGTGCCAGCAGCTTGGGGACAGCCCGTGGAGCTTTCTTT.

This clonotype was observed many times. V gene TRBV7-3 combines with J gene TRBJ2-6; D may correspond to TRBD1 or TRBD2 (5 bases each). The CDR3 covers 18 residues. CDR1 is SGHTA, CDR2 FQGTGA, per germline. Trimming removed 3 bases from V and 0 bases from J, with 15 bases in between. CDR3 sequence: CASSFTGTVSSGANVLTF. The CDR3 region has the DNA TGTGCCAGCAGCTTCACCGGGACGGTGAGCTCTGGGGCCAACGTCCTGACTTTC.